The rows below give T cell receptor beta chains drawn from one sample of a study of beta chain features in type 1 diabetes. Generated by immunoSEQ multiplex PCR, the TCRdb table keeps only in-frame clones and is missing some. The sample yields fewer than 45,000 clones, 65% to 80% seen once. Sequencing was carried out using Tregs from blood. The receptors derive from a man aged 25 to 45 with type 1 diabetes. Some clones in this sample may be carry-over from other donors' samples. The CDR3 runs from the conserved cysteine through the conserved F or W. Fields, in order: J gene, V gene, CDR3 length, D gene, clone size, CDR3 DNA, CDR3 protein. A D gene is named only where the DNA matches it firmly. Size is omitted from some rows. Given values are once, few, many or a class for expanded clones.

TRBJ2-5,TRBV10-1,13,.,.,TGCGCCAGCAGTGCAGTCGCCAGGGGTAAGCAGTACTTC,CASSAVARGKQYF
TRBJ2-2,TRBV5-1,12,.,.,TGCGCCAGCAGCGTCGAGACCGGGGAGCTGTTTTTT,CASSVETGELFF
TRBJ2-3,TRBV6-6,15,TRBD2,.,TGTGCCAGCAGCCAACTAGCGGGGGGGTCAGATACGCAGTATTTT,CASSQLAGGSDTQYF
TRBJ2-5,TRBV7-2,14,TRBD2,.,TGTGCCAGCAGCTTAGACCGGGGGGATGGGACCCAGTACTTC,CASSLDRGDGTQYF
TRBJ1-4,TRBV18,15,.,few,TGTGCCAGCTCACCCCCGGACAGTCCTAATGAAAAACTGTTTTTT,CASSPPDSPNEKLFF
TRBJ2-1,TRBV6-5,16,.,.,TGTGCCAGCAGTTACGGGAGGTACTCCTCCTACAATGAGCAGTTCTTC,CASSYGRYSSYNEQFF
TRBJ1-5,TRBV18,17,TRBD1,once,TGTGCCAGCTCACCACCCGCCTTCTCAGGGGGCGATCAGCCCCAGCATTTT,CASSPPAFSGGDQPQHF
TRBJ2-5,TRBV7-2,16,.,.,TGTGCCAGCAGCTTGATGGGGGGAGGCCTGGAAGAGACCCAGTACTTC,CASSLMGGGLEETQYF
TRBJ1-2,TRBV14,16,TRBD1,few,TGTGCCAGCAGCCCACCTCCCGGACAGGGATTTTATGGCTACACCTTC,CASSPPPGQGFYGYTF
TRBJ1-6,TRBV5-4,12,.,few,TGTGCCAGCAGCTCGACAGATTCACCCCTCCACTTT,CASSSTDSPLHF
TRBJ2-1,TRBV5-1,14,.,few,TGCGCCAGCAGCTTGGCCCTAGCTAACAATGAGCAGTTCTTC,CASSLALANNEQFF
TRBJ2-7,TRBV6-1,13,.,few,TGTGCCAGCAGTACTGACAAAATCTACGAGCAGTACTTC,CASSTDKIYEQYF
TRBJ2-2,TRBV5-1,15,TRBD1,.,TGCGCCAGTACCACCCAGGGGGCTAACACCGGGGAGCTGTTTTTT,CASTTQGANTGELFF
TRBJ1-2,TRBV28,11,TRBD1,.,TGTGCCAACCGGGACAGCTATGGCTACACCTTC,CANRDSYGYTF
TRBJ2-7,TRBV11-2,15,TRBD1,.,TGTGCCAGCAGCAAGGCCGGGACAGGGGACTACGAGCAGTACTTC,CASSKAGTGDYEQYF
TRBJ1-5,TRBV5-1,17,.,.,TGCGCCAGCACCCATTCATACGGGGTCCGGGGCAATCAGCCCCAGCATTTT,CASTHSYGVRGNQPQHF
TRBJ1-1,TRBV7-2,13,.,.,TGTGCCAGCAGCAACAGGGTGAACACTGAAGCTTTCTTT,CASSNRVNTEAFF
TRBJ1-1,TRBV7-3,14,.,.,TGTGCCAGCAAACGTGGACGGGAGAACACTGAAGCTTTCTTT,CASKRGRENTEAFF
TRBJ1-2,TRBV2,14,.,.,TGTGCCAGCAGTGAACGGGAAGCTTGGAATGGCTACACCTTC,CASSEREAWNGYTF
TRBJ1-2,TRBV6-5,14,TRBD1,.,TGTGCCAGCAGTTCCTCCTGGACAGGTTATGGCTACACCTTC,CASSSSWTGYGYTF
TRBJ2-5,TRBV4-1,15,.,.,TGCGCCAGCAGCCAAGGTCAACTAAGACAAGAGACCCAGTACTTC,CASSQGQLRQETQYF
TRBJ2-4,TRBV30,15,.,.,TGTGCCTGGAGTGTGATTAGCGGAGGGAAAAACATTCAGTACTTC,CAWSVISGGKNIQYF
TRBJ1-1,TRBV7-2,13,.,.,TGTGCCAGCAGCCTGAGCCCGGGGACTGAAGCTTTCTTT,CASSLSPGTEAFF
TRBJ2-3,TRBV5-4,14,.,.,TGTGCCAGCAGCTGGGACCCTAGCGAAGATACGCAGTATTTT,CASSWDPSEDTQYF
TRBJ2-5,TRBV28,15,.,.,TGTGCCAGCAGTTTTACCGCCGGGGGGCGCGGGACCCAGTACTTC,CASSFTAGGRGTQYF
TRBJ2-7,TRBV28,17,TRBD2,few,TGTGCCACCCGGACGGCGCTAAGCGGGGGGATTGCCTACGAGCAGTACTTC,CATRTALSGGIAYEQYF
TRBJ2-4,TRBV29-1,13,.,.,TGCAGCGTGTCGGGGACATTCGAAAACATTCAGTACTTC,CSVSGTFENIQYF
TRBJ1-5,TRBV7-8,17,TRBD1,.,TGTGCCAGCAGCTTAGTTCGGACAGGCGATATCAATCAGCCCCAGCATTTT,CASSLVRTGDINQPQHF
TRBJ2-3,TRBV6-1,14,.,few,TGTGCCAGCAGTGAACGGCGGAGCACAGATACGCAGTATTTT,CASSERRSTDTQYF
TRBJ1-5,TRBV7-8,14,.,.,TGTGCCAGCAGCTTAGACACTACGAATCAGCCCCAGCATTTT,CASSLDTTNQPQHF
TRBJ2-3,TRBV5-1,16,TRBD2,.,TGCGCCAGCAGCCAGGGACTAGCGGGGCGTGGAGACGCGCAGTATTTT,CASSQGLAGRGDAQYF
TRBJ1-1,TRBV29-1,13,TRBD1,.,TGCAGCGTGAGGACAGGGCAGGGAACTGAAGCTTTCTTT,CSVRTGQGTEAFF
TRBJ1-2,TRBV18,14,.,once,TGTGCCAGCTCACTGACCCGGACAGACTATGGCTACACCTTC,CASSLTRTDYGYTF
TRBJ1-6,TRBV7-2,16,TRBD1,.,TGTGCCAGCAGCCTGACTTCCGGGACAGGGAATTCACCCCTCCACTTT,CASSLTSGTGNSPLHF
TRBJ2-7,TRBV4-1,15,TRBD1,.,TGCGCCAGCAGCCAACCCGGACAGGGCACCTACGAGCAGTACTTC,CASSQPGQGTYEQYF
TRBJ1-2,TRBV5-1,13,TRBD1,.,TGCGCCAGCAGCTCCCGGGACAGCTATGGCTACACCTTC,CASSSRDSYGYTF
TRBJ1-2,TRBV11-2,13,.,.,TGTGCCAGCAGCCGGGGAGTAGGGTATGGCTACACCTTC,CASSRGVGYGYTF
TRBJ1-1,TRBV18,15,TRBD1,once,TGTGCCAGCTCACCACCTCCCAGGGGGTGGGCTGAAGCTTTCTTT,CASSPPPRGWAEAFF
TRBJ1-1,TRBV4-3,15,.,few,TGCGCCAGCAGCCACCCAAACAGGGATTACACTGAAGCTTTCTTT,CASSHPNRDYTEAFF
TRBJ2-7,TRBV10-3,13,.,once,TGTGCCATCAGTGAGCACAGCTTCTACGAGCAGTACTTC,CAISEHSFYEQYF
TRBJ1-5,TRBV6-1,14,.,.,TGTGCCAGCAGTGAACAAAATAGCAATCAGCCCCAGCATTTT,CASSEQNSNQPQHF
TRBJ2-1,TRBV7-8,14,.,.,TGTGCCAGCAGCTTAACCGCCGGGTTCGGTGAGCAGTTCTTC,CASSLTAGFGEQFF
TRBJ2-7,TRBV10-3,14,.,once,TGTGCCATCAGACCTACACGGGATTCCTACGAGCAGTACTTC,CAIRPTRDSYEQYF
TRBJ1-6,TRBV27,17,TRBD1,.,TGTGCCAGCAGTTTCTCCCTCCGACAGGGGGGGTATTCACCCCTCCACTTT,CASSFSLRQGGYSPLHF
TRBJ1-2,TRBV18,14,.,.,TGTGCCAGCTCACCACCGGGGAAGGGGAATGGCTACACCTTC,CASSPPGKGNGYTF
TRBJ1-6,TRBV7-9,14,.,.,TGTGCCAGCAGCCGCGACAGTCACAATTCACCCCTCCACTTT,CASSRDSHNSPLHF
TRBJ1-4,TRBV5-6,15,.,.,TGTGCCAGCAGCCTCGGTTGGGTGGAGAATGAAAAACTGTTTTTT,CASSLGWVENEKLFF
TRBJ2-7,TRBV11-2,15,.,few,TGTGCCAGCAGCTTAGGGTGGCGGGCAGAGTACGAGCAGTACTTC,CASSLGWRAEYEQYF
TRBJ2-5,TRBV4-2,15,.,.,TGTGCCAGCAGCCAAGCTGGGGAGTACCAAGAGACCCAGTACTTC,CASSQAGEYQETQYF
TRBJ1-5,TRBV4-2,17,.,.,TGTGCCAGCAGCCAAGAGGCTCGGACTTTCAGCAATCAGCCCCAGCATTTT,CASSQEARTFSNQPQHF
TRBJ2-1,TRBV7-3,16,TRBD2,.,TGTGCCAGCAGCCGGACTAGCGGGGGGTCGTCGATTGAGCAGTTCTTC,CASSRTSGGSSIEQFF
TRBJ1-2,TRBV19,12,.,.,TGTGCCAGTAGTATGAGGGACTATGGCTACACCTTC,CASSMRDYGYTF
TRBJ2-1,TRBV5-4,13,.,.,TGTGCCAGCAGCTTCGGTGGCGGCAATGAGCAGTTCTTC,CASSFGGGNEQFF
TRBJ2-3,TRBV11-2,14,.,.,TGTGCCAGCAGCTTAGGACTTCATACAGATACGCAGTATTTT,CASSLGLHTDTQYF
TRBJ2-3,TRBV7-8,19,TRBD2,.,TGTGCCAGCAGTCCTACCATCATCTGGACTAGCGGGGGCACAGATACGCAGTATTTT,CASSPTIIWTSGGTDTQYF
TRBJ2-7,TRBV29-1,11,.,few,TGCAGCGTCTACGGGGAGACTAGGCAGTACTTC,CSVYGETRQYF
TRBJ2-2,TRBV4-3,17,TRBD1,.,TGCGCCAGCAGCCGGTCAATCCCCGGGACAGTGACCGGGGAGCTGTTTTTT,CASSRSIPGTVTGELFF
TRBJ1-6,TRBV5-1,15,.,.,TGCGCCAGCAGGATGTTCGGGAGGGATAATTCACCCCTCCACTTT,CASRMFGRDNSPLHF
TRBJ2-6,TRBV10-3,17,.,few,TGTGCCATCAGTGAAATACAGGTTGCCTCTGGGGCCAACGTCCTGACTTTC,CAISEIQVASGANVLTF
TRBJ2-7,TRBV6-5,10,.,few,TGTGCCAGCGGAAGGGGCGAGCAGTACTTC,CASGRGEQYF